One and the same sample provided the 30 T cell receptor beta chains below, sequenced in a study of blood T cells in healthy people across ages. A second PCR, run for roughly 7 to 12 cycles, used a sample-barcoded 5' primer plus a J-beta primer mix. TCRdb analysed the 5' RACE reads with MiXCR anew, one entry per CDR3 protein. The sample consists of 1.4 million to 1.5 million distinct CDR3 sequences, around 39% of them appearing once. Sample: blood. The receptors come from a woman aged 18-29 years in good health.

The V gene is TRBV21-1, the J gene TRBJ2-1; whether TRBD2, the table's D call, matches the DNA was not checked. TRBV21-1 is shown as a pseudogene. The length of the CDR3 is 12 residues. The CDR3 DNA reads as TGTGCCAGCGGGACTATTCTCAATGAGCAGTTCTTC. Protein: CASGTILNEQFF.

The chain combines TRBV6-5 with TRBJ1-1; D call uncertain. Trimming left V 6 bases short and J 1 base short, with 9 bases between. Germline V gives CDR1 MNHEY, CDR2 SVGAGI. The CDR3 sequence is 13 residues long. DNA for the CDR3: TGTGCCAGCAGAATGGGAAGGAACACTGAAGCTTTCTTT. This gives the protein CASRMGRNTEAFF.

The chain combines TRBV11-2 with TRBJ2-5, with D maybe TRBD2 (6 bases). This CDR3 is built from 13 residues. Germline CDR1 is SGHAT and CDR2 is FQNNGV. Trimming pared 8 bases from V and 5 bases from J, leaving 15 bases between. The CDR3 DNA sequence: TGTGCCAGCGGGACTGTTGGGCAGGAGACCCAGTACTTC. This translates into CASGTVGQETQYF.

This sequence joins TRBV7-9 and TRBJ1-4; a weak D match, TRBD1 (5 bases). CDR1 and CDR2 from the germline V gene are SEHNR and FQNEAQ (reference sequence). V shed 7 bases and J shed 3 bases, with 9 bases lying between them. The CDR3 covers 13 residues. The CDR3 here is CASNRGSNEKLFF. CDR3 nucleotide sequence: TGTGCCAGCAACCGGGGGTCTAATGAAAAACTGTTTTTT.

This clonotype has ten or more counts. The chain couples TRBV9 to TRBJ2-3, with D possibly being TRBD2 (6 bases). The V gene lost 5 bases and the J gene lost 0 bases, with 10 bases spanning the gap. This CDR3 is 14 amino acids long. Germline V gives CDR1 SGDLS, CDR2 YYNGEE. CDR3 nucleotides: TGTGCCAGCAGTGTCGGGGGAAGCACAGATACGCAGTATTTT. Translated, it gives CASSVGGSTDTQYF. Filled out from reference TRBV9 and TRBJ2-3, the complete variable domain reads DSGVTQTPKHLITATGQRVTLRCSPRSGDLSVYWYQQSLDQGLQFLIQYYNGEERAKGNILERFSAQQFPDLHSELNLSSLELGDSALYFCASSVGGSTDTQYFGPGTRLTVL.

This clonotype has a handful of counts. The rearrangement uses TRBV3-1 and TRBJ1-2; D call uncertain. Germline V gives CDR1 LGHDT, CDR2 YNNKEL (reference sequence). The ends were cut back, 3 bases at V and 5 bases at J, with 19 bases in the middle. The CDR3 consists of 16 residues. The DNA for the CDR3 is TGTGCCAGCAGCCACAACCGGAGACCCGGAGGTTATGGCTACACCTTC. Its protein product is CASSHNRRPGGYGYTF.

V usage is TRBV12-3 or TRBV12-4 and J usage is TRBJ2-5; maybe TRBD1 (6 bases). The CDR3 covers 13 residues. V lost 0 bases and J lost 8, with 10 bases in between. The CDR3 sequence is CASSLAGATTQYF. The CDR3 DNA reads TGTGCCAGCAGTTTAGCGGGGGCCACCACCCAGTACTTC.

The V and J genes are TRBV20-1 and TRBJ2-3, with 9 bases identical to TRBD2. V lost 3 bases to trimming and J lost 0 bases; unmatched junction nucleotides: 4. This CDR3 region has 15 residues. In germline, CDR1 is DFQATT, CDR2 SNEGSKA (reference sequence). The CDR3 is CSASRLAGSTDTQYF. CDR3 bases: TGCAGTGCTAGTCGGCTAGCGGGGAGCACAGATACGCAGTATTTT.

This clonotype was detected once. The chain recombines TRBV5-1 with TRBJ2-2, with 7 positions matching TRBD2. There are 14 residues in the CDR3. Germline V gene data show CDR1 as SGHRS and CDR2 as YFSETQ. Trimming at V came to 4 bases and at J to 3 bases, leaving 3 bases not matched to a gene. CDR3 in amino acids: CASSQAGYTGELFF. CDR3 sequence (DNA): TGCGCCAGCAGCCAAGCGGGGTACACCGGGGAGCTGTTTTTT.

Turning to this clonotype: It may be a read error: a sequence one base away is much more abundant. The rearrangement joins TRBV12-3 or TRBV12-4 to TRBJ2-5; 11 positions match TRBD2. Unmatched junction bases numbered 5, after V lost 5 bases and J lost 9 bases. The CDR3 is made up of 13 amino acids. In DNA form, the CDR3 reads TGTGCCAGCAGTGCAAATAGCGGGGGGGCCCAGTACTTC. Encoded protein: CASSANSGGAQYF.

The chain employs TRBV3-1 and TRBJ2-7, with no clear D. The CDR3 spans 12 residues. Germline CDR1 reads LGHDT; CDR2 reads YNNKEL (reference sequence). The ends were cut back, 0 bases at V and 2 bases at J, with 2 bases in the middle. The chain's CDR3 is CASSQEAYEQYF. CDR3 in DNA: TGTGCCAGCAGCCAAGAGGCCTACGAGCAGTACTTC.

The rearrangement joins TRBV7-2 to TRBJ2-7; 13 bases are a match to TRBD2. Germline V gene data show CDR1 as SGHTA and CDR2 as FQGNSA. CDR3 length equals 17 residues. Unmatched junction bases numbered 9, after V lost 1 base and J lost 6 bases. The CDR3 sequence: CASSLVVLAGGPIEQYF. The CDR3 DNA sequence: TGTGCCAGCAGCTTAGTAGTACTAGCGGGAGGGCCCATCGAGCAGTACTTC. Based on the CDR3 plus reference TRBV7-2 and TRBJ2-7, the full variable domain is GAGVSQSPSNKVTEKGKDVELRCDPISGHTALYWYRQSLGQGLEFLIYFQGNSAPDKSGLPSDRFSAERTGGSVSTLTIQRTQQEDSAVYLCASSLVVLAGGPIEQYFGPGTRLTVT.

V is TRBV20-1 and J is TRBJ1-5; D unclear. Trimming pared 3 bases from V and 5 bases from J, leaving 2 bases between. The CDR3 is 10 amino acids. Per germline, CDR1 DFQATT and CDR2 SNEGSKA (reference sequence). The CDR3 here is CSASDQPQHF. The CDR3 nucleotides are TGCAGTGCTAGTGATCAGCCCCAGCATTTT.

The chain couples TRBV18 to TRBJ1-2, with D possibly matching TRBD1 (6 bases). V was shortened by 3 bases and J by 7 bases, with 12 bases between the two germline ends. CDR1 is KGHSH, CDR2 LQKENI, per germline. The CDR3 has 13 amino acids. This CDR3 reads CASSPSTGFGYTF. CDR3 DNA: TGTGCCAGCTCACCTTCAACAGGGTTTGGCTACACCTTC.

For this clonotype: Compared with germline, one end of the junction differs, possibly owing to a read error. The gene calls are TRBV5-1 and TRBJ2-1, with TRBD2 matching 10 bases. CDR1 SGHRS and CDR2 YFSETQ come from the germline V gene. The CDR3 extends over 17 amino acids. The DNA for the CDR3 is TGCGCCAGCAGCTTGACTAGCGGGACCCTCCTTTACAATGAGCAGTCCTTC. This sequence encodes CASSLTSGTLLYNEQSF.

Here the CDR3 reads CASRSQGSDDGYTF. In DNA, the CDR3 is TGCGCCAGCAGGTCCCAGGGCAGTGACGATGGCTACACCTTC. V is TRBV5-1 and J is TRBJ1-2, with D tentatively TRBD1 (5 bases). The CDR3 totals 14 residues. The germline V gene has CDR1 SGHRS and CDR2 YFSETQ. Trimming took off 5 bases at V and 6 bases at J, with 17 bases between the two ends.

This clonotype was found a few times. This sequence joins TRBV6-6 and TRBJ2-3; 8 bases are shared with TRBD2. The V segment lost 3 bases and the J segment 4 bases; nucleotides outside the gene matches: 3. CDR3 size: 14 residues. Germline V CDR1 and CDR2: MNHNY, SVGAGI (reference sequence). The CDR3, as DNA: TGTGCCAGCAGTTATGGGCGGGAGGCAGATACGCAGTATTTT. It specifies CASSYGREADTQYF.

This clonotype was seen a single time. The chain carries TRBV21-1 and TRBJ1-1; TRBD1 is the table's D call, not checked against the DNA. TRBV21-1 constitutes a pseudogene. CDR3 length: 14 residues. For the CDR3, the DNA is TGTGCCAGCAGCAAAGAGACAGAGAACACTGAAGCTTTCTTT. Translation: CASSKETENTEAFF.

This chain links TRBV14 with TRBJ2-5; D possibly corresponds to TRBD2 (6 bases). V lost 0 bases and J 1 base, leaving 12 bases between the germline ends. This CDR3 has 16 residues. Germline assignment: CDR1 SGHDN and CDR2 FVKESK. The CDR3: CASSQDRERSQETQYF. The CDR3 region has the DNA TGTGCCAGCAGCCAAGATCGGGAGCGGTCCCAAGAGACCCAGTACTTC.

This clonotype was picked up a small number of times. V usage is TRBV10-2 and J usage is TRBJ2-7, with D perhaps matching TRBD1 (6 bases). The CDR3 contains 13 residues. Germline CDR1 and CDR2: WSHSY and SAAADI. The V and J ends lost 11 bases and 0 bases respectively, with 14 bases between them. The CDR3 sequence: CAYRQAHSYEQYF. The CDR3 bases are TGCGCCTACCGACAGGCCCACTCCTACGAGCAGTACTTC.

Worth noting for this clonotype: A read error may explain this, as a much larger clone is one base away. The chain employs TRBV6-1 and TRBJ2-2; 10 nucleotides align to TRBD1. This CDR3 region has 13 residues. The V gene's germline CDR1 is MNHNS and CDR2 SASEGT. This CDR3 is CATDRGNTGGLFF. CDR3 coding DNA: TGTGCAACGGACAGGGGGAACACCGGGGGGCTGTTTTTT.

This clonotype was found a few times. The chain recombines TRBV29-1 with TRBJ1-5, with D possibly being TRBD1 (6 bases). The germline V gene encodes CDR1 SQVTM and CDR2 ANQGSEA. With 8 bases removed from V and 1 base from J, the gap between germline ends came to 12 bases. The CDR3 runs 13 residues. Here the CDR3 DNA reads TGCAGCTACAAAGGGGGAAGCAATCAGCCCCAGCATTTT. Translating gives CSYKGGSNQPQHF.

In its sample, this clonotype was seen a few times. This chain connects TRBV20-1 to TRBJ2-1, with unresolved D. The V and J ends lost 4 bases and 6 bases respectively, with 10 bases between them. The CDR3 is 12 amino acids. Germline loops: CDR1 DFQATT, CDR2 SNEGSKA (reference sequence). The DNA for the CDR3 is TGCAGTGCTACTATGTTTGCCAATGAGCAGTTCTTC. Amino acid sequence: CSATMFANEQFF.

This chain uses TRBV12-3 or TRBV12-4 with TRBJ2-3; possibly TRBD1 for D (5 bases). The CDR3 consists of 15 residues. Trimming took 2 bases from V and 2 from J, leaving 11 bases between them. CDR3 residues: CASSLIQGNTDTQYF. The CDR3 DNA reads TGTGCCAGCAGTTTAATCCAGGGCAACACAGATACGCAGTATTTT.

This chain joins TRBV7-8 and TRBJ2-1, with 10 nucleotides matching TRBD2. Germline assignment: CDR1 SGHVS and CDR2 FQNEAQ. The CDR3 consists of 15 residues. The junction had 3 bases not matched to a gene; V was cut back by 3 bases and J by 4 bases. CDR3 DNA sequence: TGTGCCAGCAGCTTTACTAGCGGGAAGTACAATGAGCAGTTCTTC. Translated: CASSFTSGKYNEQFF.

This clonotype was seen only a few times. The chain is built from TRBV7-8 and TRBJ2-1, with D unresolved. Per germline, CDR1 SGHVS and CDR2 FQNEAQ. The CDR3 spans 16 residues. V was pared by 3 bases and J by 0 bases, with 12 bases between. CDR3 protein: CASSLADANSYNEQFF. In DNA, the CDR3 is TGTGCCAGCAGCTTGGCCGACGCGAACTCCTACAATGAGCAGTTCTTC.

This clonotype was seen at least ten times. The chain links TRBV10-3 to TRBJ2-1; 12 positions agree with TRBD2. Germline values: CDR1 ENHRY, CDR2 SYGVKD. The ends lost 8 bases at V and 9 bases at J; junction bases unmatched: 8. The CDR3 extends over 14 amino acids. The DNA of the CDR3 is TGTGCCATCGGAGAGACTAGCGGGAGTGGTGAGCAGTTCTTC. Amino acid sequence: CAIGETSGSGEQFF.

The chain employs TRBV13 and TRBJ2-3; D perhaps matches TRBD2 (5 bases). Trimming shortened V by 0 bases and J by 13 bases, and 11 bases separated the two germline ends. Per germline, CDR1 PRHDT and CDR2 FYEKMQ (reference sequence). The CDR3 has 12 amino acids. The CDR3 coding sequence is TGTGCCAGCAGCTTAGGAGGCCGGGGAGAGTATTTT. Its protein product is CASSLGGRGEYF.

V is TRBV20-1 and J is TRBJ2-5, with TRBD2 identical over 11 bases. The CDR3 spans 20 residues. Germline assignment: CDR1 DFQATT and CDR2 SNEGSKA (reference sequence). J was trimmed by 11 bases and V by 2 bases; bases with no gene match: 28. Here the CDR3 DNA reads TGCAGTGCTAGAACCGACAGAAGTACTAGCGGGAGTCCCTCCTACAATGAGCAGTACTTC. This encodes CSARTDRSTSGSPSYNEQYF.

The rearrangement joins TRBV5-1 to TRBJ2-5; D call uncertain. The J call is doubtful: the DNA matches TRBJ2-7 better. This CDR3 has 14 amino acids. CDR1 SGHRS and CDR2 YFSETQ come from the germline V gene. CDR3 nucleotides: TGCGCCAGCAGCTTCGGGCCCCCTCTCTACGAGCAGTACTTC. Translated, it gives CASSFGPPLYEQYF.